This T cell receptor beta chain stems from a study of OX40 agonist ivuxolimab in advanced cancers. Study at large: A male proportion of under 90% was recorded, with mean age approximately 56 years and range about 20 to 79. Points from the study as a whole: It was also the case that some nonresponders had low normalized T-cell clonal expansion. At doses 0.1 to 3.0 mg/kg, CD4+ and CD8+ clones expanded.

This clone came up once. Its antigen remains unidentified. Sequencing was performed with immunoSEQ multiplex PCR; in TCRdb, only in-frame clones are kept and a portion is missing. The top ten hold 20% to 30% of the sample, which has over 30,000 clones, around four fifths seen once. CDR1 is MNHEY and CDR2 is SMNVEV in the germline V gene (reference sequence). The CDR3 covers 13 residues. V lost 3 bases and J lost 3, with 6 bases in between. This clonotype originated in an adult with an advanced solid tumor such as melanoma, head and neck, liver or kidney cancer. The sequenced sample was CD4+ or CD8+ T cells sorted from blood, obtained in a trial of the OX40 agonist ivuxolimab. This chain joins TRBV27 and TRBJ1-5; D remains ambiguous. CDR3 sequence (DNA): TGTGCCAGCAGTTTTCGCTCCAATCAGCCCCAGCATTTT. Its protein product is CASSFRSNQPQHF.